These T cell receptor beta chains were read from a single sample in a study of radiotherapy plus CTLA-4 blockade in lung cancer. Here immunoSEQ multiplex PCR was the method, and the copy in TCRdb shows in-frame clones only, minus some. The profile shows 64,000 or so clones, approximately 67% of them singletons. The sequences come from peripheral blood, collected from a patient treated with radiotherapy plus ipilimumab. Receptor source: a human donor with non-small cell lung cancer whose response to radiotherapy plus ipilimumab could not be evaluated. Each CDR3 is given with its conserved first and last residue. Each record gives: J gene, V gene, D gene, CDR3 length, clone size, CDR3 DNA, CDR3 protein. D genes are given only for firm matches. Not all rows give a size; the values are once, few, many and, for expanded clones, a class.

>TRBJ1-1|TRBV7-9|.|14|few
TGTGCCAGCACCTTAGGGGGGGGGCTCCATGAAGCTTTCTTT
CASTLGGGLHEAFF
>TRBJ1-1|TRBV13|TRBD1|15|.
TGTGCCAGCAGCTTAGTCTCACAGGAGGGGGCCGAAGCTTTCTTT
CASSLVSQEGAEAFF
>TRBJ2-3|TRBV5-4|.|14|.
TGTGCCAGCAGCTTGGGGCTGATTGTAGATACGCAGTATTTT
CASSLGLIVDTQYF
>TRBJ2-2|TRBV4-1|TRBD2|18|.
TGCGCCAGCAGCCAAGCCCTAGCGGGGGGTCCCTACACCGGGGAGCTGTTTTTT
CASSQALAGGPYTGELFF
>TRBJ2-5|TRBV15|.|14|.
TGTGCCACCAGCAGAGATCAAGCCCAAGAGACCCAGTACTTC
CATSRDQAQETQYF
>TRBJ2-7|TRBV5-1|TRBD1|15|.
TGCGCCAGCAGCTTGGAGGGGACAGGGGTGGGAGAGCAGTACTTC
CASSLEGTGVGEQYF
>TRBJ1-2|TRBV28|TRBD1|16|.
TGTGCCAGCAGTTTATGGAGGACAGGGGGTTACTATGGCTACACCTTC
CASSLWRTGGYYGYTF
>TRBJ2-7|TRBV6-5|.|13|.
TGTGCCAGCAGTTATGCGCCGGACTACGAGCAGTACTTC
CASSYAPDYEQYF
>TRBJ2-7|TRBV19|TRBD2|13|.
TGTGCCAGTAGTAGGGGAGGGGTTTACGAGCAGTACTTC
CASSRGGVYEQYF
>TRBJ1-1|TRBV7-9|TRBD1|17|.
TGTGCCAGCAGCACGATCTTCAGGACAGGGGTGAACACTGAAGCTTTCTTT
CASSTIFRTGVNTEAFF
>TRBJ1-2|TRBV7-9|.|13|.
TGTGCCAGCAGCTCAGAATTTACCTATGGCTACACCTTC
CASSSEFTYGYTF
>TRBJ2-2|TRBV5-5|TRBD2|17|.
TGTGCCAGCAGCTTGCTGGCGGGAGGCGAAAGGACCGGGGAGCTGTTTTTT
CASSLLAGGERTGELFF
>TRBJ2-3|TRBV29-1|TRBD2|14|.
TGCAGCGTTGGGACTAGCGGGAGTGCAGATACGCAGTATTTT
CSVGTSGSADTQYF
>TRBJ1-1|TRBV6-5|TRBD1|15|.
TGTGCCAGCAGTTCGGACAGGGGTACGGACACTGAAGCTTTCTTT
CASSSDRGTDTEAFF
>TRBJ2-1|TRBV13|.|16|.
TGTGCCAGCACCCAAGGGGGCGGGGTAGGCTACAATGAGCAGTTCTTC
CASTQGGGVGYNEQFF
>TRBJ2-5|TRBV4-3|.|13|.
TGCGCCAGCAGCCAAAAGCCATCAGAGACCCAGTACTTC
CASSQKPSETQYF
>TRBJ1-5|TRBV28|.|17|few
TGTGCCAGCCACAAAGACCAGGCCTTTGGGGGCGATCAGCCCCAGCATTTT
CASHKDQAFGGDQPQHF
>TRBJ2-1|TRBV10-2|.|14|.
TGCGCCAGCAGTGCCTCCTCCAGGGTTGGGGAGCAGTTCTTC
CASSASSRVGEQFF
>TRBJ1-1|TRBV30|.|16|once
TGTGCCTGGAGTGCTGGGGGCAGGTTCATGAACACTGAAGCTTTCTTT
CAWSAGGRFMNTEAFF
>TRBJ2-2|TRBV7-9|TRBD2|15|.
TGTGCCAGCAGCCGAAGCGGGGGGGCGTTCGGGGAGCTGTTTTTT
CASSRSGGAFGELFF
>TRBJ1-1|TRBV30|TRBD1|15|once
TGTGCCTGGAGTGTTCGTGGACAGGGGTGGACTGAAGCTTTCTTT
CAWSVRGQGWTEAFF
>TRBJ2-3|TRBV5-1|TRBD2|16|.
TGCGCCAGCAGCCGGGGGGGCAGGTCAAGCACAGATACGCAGTATTTT
CASSRGGRSSTDTQYF
>TRBJ1-1|TRBV1|.|16|.
TGCACCAGCAGCCCGGGAAGTTCTAGGGAGAACACTGAAGCTTTCTTT
CTSSPGSSRENTEAFF
>TRBJ2-1|TRBV6-1|TRBD2|14|few
TGTGCCAGCAGGGAGCGGACTAGCGAATATGAGCAGTTCTTC
CASRERTSEYEQFF
>TRBJ1-1|TRBV18|.|15|.
TGTGCCAGCCTCTCGGGGAACAGGGCCTTCACTGAAGCTTTCTTT
CASLSGNRAFTEAFF
>TRBJ2-1|TRBV11-2|TRBD2|14|few
TGTGCCAGCACCGGGACTAGCGGGGCACCAGAGCAGTTCTTC
CASTGTSGAPEQFF
>TRBJ2-3|TRBV7-9|TRBD2|16|.
TGTGCCAGCAGCTCGGGACTAGCGGGAGTGGGAGATACGCAGTATTTT
CASSSGLAGVGDTQYF
>TRBJ1-1|TRBV4-1|.|15|.
TGCGCCAGCAGGCTTAGCGTCTTCATGAGGACTGAAGCTTTCTTT
CASRLSVFMRTEAFF
>TRBJ2-7|TRBV10-3|TRBD1|15|once
TGTGCCACCGCCGGACAGGGGTCCATTCTGGACGAGCAGTACTTC
CATAGQGSILDEQYF
>TRBJ2-3|TRBV27|TRBD2|16|.
TGTGCCAGCAGTTCGGCCGGGACTAGGGACACAGATACGCAGTATTTT
CASSSAGTRDTDTQYF
>TRBJ2-3|TRBV5-5|.|14|.
TGTGCCAGCAGCTTGGGGGGCCAACACGATACGCAGTATTTT
CASSLGGQHDTQYF
>TRBJ2-3|TRBV6-5|TRBD2|14|.
TGTGCCAGCCGACTAGCGGATGGCACAGATACGCAGTATTTT
CASRLADGTDTQYF
>TRBJ1-4|TRBV7-9|.|15|.
TGTGCCAGCAGCTTAGCTGGGGGAGGGGAAGAAAAACTGTTTTTT
CASSLAGGGEEKLFF
>TRBJ2-3|TRBV27|TRBD2|19|.
TGTGCCAGCAGTTTAGAGGGAGTACTAGCGGGAGCGGGCACAGATACGCAGTATTTT
CASSLEGVLAGAGTDTQYF
>TRBJ2-5|TRBV14|TRBD2|18|once
TGTGCCAGCAGCCAACAGTCTAGCGGGAGGGAGTACCAAGAGACCCAGTACTTC
CASSQQSSGREYQETQYF
>TRBJ1-1|TRBV19|.|15|.
TGTGCCAGTAAAGGCCGGCGGGGGGGGGACACTGAAGCTTTCTTT
CASKGRRGGDTEAFF
>TRBJ2-3|TRBV6-6|.|14|.
TGTGCCAGCAGTTACATGGCGGACACAGATACGCAGTATTTT
CASSYMADTDTQYF
>TRBJ2-1|TRBV11-3|.|15|.
TGTGCCAGCAGCTTAGGGTGGGGGACTCCTAATGAGCAGTTCTTC
CASSLGWGTPNEQFF
>TRBJ1-1|TRBV2|TRBD1|14|.
TGTGCCAGCAGGGGACAGGGACTTGGCACTGAAGCTTTCTTT
CASRGQGLGTEAFF
>TRBJ2-5|TRBV5-1|.|14|.
TGCGCCAGCAGCCCAGTGCCTCCAGCGGGGACCCAGTACTTC
CASSPVPPAGTQYF